The clone carrying this T cell receptor (beta chain) was found many times. V lost 2 bases to trimming and J lost 4 bases, with 10 bases between them. CDR1 is DFQATT and CDR2 is SNEGSKA in the germline V gene (reference sequence). The CDR3 extends over 13 amino acids. From the 5' RACE reads, TCRdb called clonotypes with MiXCR, one entry per CDR3 protein. The table includes more than 300,000 distinct CDR3 sequences, around 10% detected once. This entry is derived from a study of T cells after yellow fever vaccination. Sequences were derived from CD4+ T cells sorted from PBMCs, sampled 45 days after the yellow fever booster vaccination. The clonotype originates from a man aged 18 to 29 who received the YFV17D yellow fever vaccine. The V call is TRBV20-1, the J call TRBJ2-3, with TRBD2 as a possible D gene (6 bases). CDR3 residues: CSARIGGSDTQYF. CDR3 coding DNA: TGCAGTGCTAGAATCGGGGGATCAGATACGCAGTATTTT.